A single sample is the source of the 12 T cell receptor beta chains below, sequenced in a study of vaccination and CD4 T cells after COVID-19. Noted treatment: roughly nine-day PBMC culture with coronavirus spike peptide pools or control peptides (ViraFEST assay). Their recognized antigens are unknown. At the Johns Hopkins FTIC core, DNA taken from cultured CD4+ T cells was sequenced by way of the Oncomine TCR Beta short-read assay. MiXCR was run by TCRdb on the PCR reads, yielding one entry per CDR3 protein. This sample has over 11,000 distinct CDR3 sequences, with 24% found just once. This specimen was CD4+ T cells from blood, cultured in vitro, taken after SARS-CoV-2 vaccination. The receptors were gathered from a human donor who had recovered from COVID-19.

This chain connects TRBV19 to TRBJ2-1; 10 bases are a match to TRBD2. The trim removed 5 bases at V and 4 bases at J, leaving 2 bases unmatched. Looked up from germline, CDR1 is LNHDA and CDR2 is SQIVND (reference sequence). The CDR3 has 14 residues. CDR3 bases: TGTGCCAGTAGTCGAGCGGGAGGGTACAATGAGCAGTTCTTC. Translating gives CASSRAGGYNEQFF.

By frequency in the sample, this clonotype is medium-sized. V usage is TRBV7-2 and J usage is TRBJ1-3; D is unclear. Germline assignment: CDR1 SGHTA and CDR2 FQGNSA. V lost 3 bases, J lost 8 bases, and 11 bases lay in between. This CDR3 is built from 13 residues. Written as DNA, the CDR3 is TGTGCCAGCAGCTTTTACTTGGAAGACACCATATATTTT. Translating it yields CASSFYLEDTIYF.

This clonotype was counted only a few times. The chain is built from TRBV6-5 and TRBJ2-4, with 8 bases lining up with TRBD2. Trimming took 2 bases from V and 7 from J; bases not matched to a gene: 7. CDR1 and CDR2 (germline): MNHEY, SVGAGI. This CDR3 comprises 15 residues. CDR3 DNA: TGTGCCAGCAGTTACGGGTCGGGAGGGCTGAACATTCAGTACTTC. It encodes CASSYGSGGLNIQYF.

This clonotype was recorded a few times. The chain is built from TRBV27 and TRBJ2-1; D is perhaps TRBD2 (6 bases). CDR1 is MNHEY, CDR2 SMNVEV, per germline (reference sequence). CDR3 length: 15 amino acids. With 5 bases removed from V and 6 bases from J, the gap between germline ends came to 17 bases. For the CDR3, the DNA is TGTGCCAGCAGTCCGCGGGGAGCGGGTTTCAATGAGCAGTTCTTC. This codes for CASSPRGAGFNEQFF.

The chain carries TRBV4-1 and TRBJ1-4; no definite D call. Germline CDR1 reads MGHRA; CDR2 reads YSYEKL. The CDR3 sequence is 16 residues long. The V gene lost 4 bases and the J gene lost 7 bases, with 19 bases spanning the gap. CDR3 bases: TGCGCCAGCAGCCGGGAAGGGTCCGTTTGGGGTGAAAAACTGTTTTTT. Translated: CASSREGSVWGEKLFF.

This clonotype was observed a few times. This rearrangement joins TRBV5-4 to TRBJ2-7; D unclear. Trimming shortened V by 3 bases and J by 3 bases, and 10 bases separated the two germline ends. The CDR3 length is 13 residues. Looked up from germline, CDR1 is SGHNT and CDR2 is YYREEE (reference sequence). CDR3 sequence (DNA): TGTGCCAGCAGCTCCCCCCGCGTCTACGAGCAGTACTTC. It is translated as CASSSPRVYEQYF.

This clonotype has just a few counts. The chain links TRBV10-3 to TRBJ1-2; tentatively, D is TRBD1 (6 bases). The germline CDR1 and CDR2 sequences are ENHRY and SYGVKD. CDR3 size: 11 residues. V lost 8 bases to trimming and J lost 7 bases, with 11 bases between them. CDR3 bases: TGTGCCATCGGACAGAATGGTGGCTACACCTTC. Translation gives CAIGQNGGYTF.

This clonotype was found a few times. This chain links TRBV6-1 with TRBJ1-2; D call uncertain. Germline V gene data show CDR1 as MNHNS and CDR2 as SASEGT. The V end was cut by 4 bases, the J end by 4 bases, with 10 bases between. The CDR3 consists of 13 residues. In DNA, the CDR3 is TGTGCCAGCAGTGGACGGAATATCTATGGCTACACCTTC. As protein: CASSGRNIYGYTF.

This clonotype is termed medium-sized. V and J are TRBV7-3 and TRBJ2-3, with D perhaps matching TRBD1 or TRBD2 (5 bases each). The CDR3 loop spans 15 amino acids. Trimming cost V 5 bases and J 2 bases, with 14 bases left between them. The germline V gene encodes CDR1 SGHTA and CDR2 FQGTGA. CDR3 protein: CASSPRDRLTDTQYF. In nucleotides, the CDR3 is TGTGCCAGCAGCCCCCGGGACCGACTCACAGATACGCAGTATTTT.

This clonotype was found a few times. The chain has TRBV29-1 and TRBJ2-1; 10 bases fit TRBD2. The CDR3 is 16 residues long. The germline V gene has CDR1 SQVTM and CDR2 ANQGSEA. The V segment lost 3 bases and the J segment 4 bases; nucleotides outside the gene matches: 9. The CDR3 sequence: CSVEGLATSGYNEQFF. CDR3 coding DNA: TGCAGCGTTGAGGGTCTGGCGACTAGCGGGTACAATGAGCAGTTCTTC.

This chain joins TRBV9 and TRBJ1-1, with D possibly matching TRBD1 (5 bases). The CDR3 has 14 amino acids. V was pared by 9 bases and J by 0 bases, with 15 bases between. The germline CDR1 and CDR2 sequences are SGDLS and YYNGEE. The CDR3 sequence is CANFRGPLNTEAFF. CDR3 in DNA: TGTGCCAACTTCCGGGGACCTTTGAACACTGAAGCTTTCTTT.

With regard to this clonotype: No conserved phenylalanine or tryptophan ends this CDR3, so it is likely a read error. The rearrangement links TRBV5-1 to TRBJ1-1; TRBD1 agrees at 7 bases. The CDR3 covers 12 residues. Per germline, CDR1 SGHRS and CDR2 YFSETQ. After removal of 4 bases from V and 6 bases from J, the junction contained 3 bases not matched to a gene. The CDR3 DNA follows: TGCGCCAGCAGCATAGGACAGGCTGAAGCTTTCTTA. Its protein is CASSIGQAEAFL.